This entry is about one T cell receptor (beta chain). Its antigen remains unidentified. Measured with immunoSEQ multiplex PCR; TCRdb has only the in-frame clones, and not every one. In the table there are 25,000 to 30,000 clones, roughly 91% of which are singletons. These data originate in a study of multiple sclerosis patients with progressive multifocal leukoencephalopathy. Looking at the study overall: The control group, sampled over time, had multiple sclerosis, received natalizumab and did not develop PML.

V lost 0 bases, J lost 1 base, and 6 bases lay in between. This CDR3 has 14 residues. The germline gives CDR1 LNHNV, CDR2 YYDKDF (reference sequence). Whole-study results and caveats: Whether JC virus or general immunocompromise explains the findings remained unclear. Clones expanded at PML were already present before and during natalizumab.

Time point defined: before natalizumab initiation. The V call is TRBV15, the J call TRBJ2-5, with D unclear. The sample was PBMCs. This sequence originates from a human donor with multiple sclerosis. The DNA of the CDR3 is TGTGCCACCAGCAGAGATAGATTCCAAGAGACCCAGTACTTC. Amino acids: CATSRDRFQETQYF.